This passage covers 7 T cell receptor beta chains from one sample sequenced in a study of T cell responses to AZD1222 COVID-19 vaccine. TCRdb keeps only in-frame clones here, not all; method: immunoSEQ multiplex PCR. The sample gives approximately 140,000 clones, about nine tenths of which show up once; 3.4% is in the top ten. The sample was peripheral blood, taken on day 0 of AZD1222 vaccination. Every receptor here comes from an adult in good health.

This clone was picked up one time. The genes are TRBV21-1 and TRBJ1-2. TRBV21-1 is a recognized pseudogene. The CDR3 is made up of 15 amino acids. Here the CDR3 reads CASREEGSGFYGYTF. The CDR3 DNA sequence: TGTGCCAGCAGAGAGGAAGGATCGGGGTTCTATGGCTACACCTTC.

The CDR3 region has the DNA TGTGCCAGCAGTGATACAGTTCGATATGGCTACACCTTC. It is translated as CASSDTVRYGYTF. This sequence joins TRBV25-1 and TRBJ1-2; D uncertain. The CDR3 length is 13 residues. Germline V gene lookup returns CDR1 MGHDK and CDR2 SYGVNS. V was shortened by 3 bases and J by 5 bases, with 10 bases between the two germline ends.

This clone was picked up one time. This chain joins TRBV27 and TRBJ1-5; TRBD1 is a possible D gene (6 bases). Germline V gene sequence: CDR1 MNHEY, CDR2 SMNVEV (reference sequence). The CDR3 covers 14 residues. Trimming took off 6 bases at V and 3 bases at J, with 12 bases between the two ends. The CDR3 nucleotides read TGTGCCAGCAGCCTGGGGGGGCCCAATCAGCCCCAGCATTTT. This codes for CASSLGGPNQPQHF.

This clone has just one count. The chain is built from TRBV7-2 and TRBJ2-5, with D uncertain. Germline V gene sequence: CDR1 SGHTA, CDR2 FQGNSA. CDR3 length: 14 residues. V lost 1 base and J lost 2, with 8 bases in between. This CDR3 reads CASSLEALQETQYF. The CDR3 DNA sequence: TGTGCCAGCAGCTTAGAGGCCCTGCAAGAGACCCAGTACTTC.

The chain recombines TRBV6-2 or TRBV6-3 with TRBJ2-4; D gene uncertain. Deletions cut 0 bases from V and 5 bases from J, with 5 bases between. CDR3 length: 13 amino acids. The germline gives CDR1 MNHEY, CDR2 SVGEGT. The CDR3 protein is CASSYSGQNIQYF. In DNA form, the CDR3 reads TGTGCCAGCAGTTACTCCGGACAAAACATTCAGTACTTC.

The chain carries TRBV6-2 or TRBV6-3 and TRBJ2-1; perhaps D is TRBD1 or TRBD2 (6 bases each). V lost 3 bases and J lost 0, with 12 bases in between. CDR3 length: 16 amino acids. The germline gives CDR1 MNHEY, CDR2 SVGEGT. CDR3 amino acids: CASSYAGGSSYNEQFF. DNA of the CDR3: TGTGCCAGCAGTTATGCCGGGGGCAGCTCCTACAATGAGCAGTTCTTC.

The genes are TRBV25-1 and TRBJ2-1; D perhaps matches TRBD2 (5 bases). The V gene's germline CDR1 is MGHDK and CDR2 SYGVNS. V lost 2 bases and J lost 6, with 14 bases in between. This CDR3 is 15 amino acids long. The CDR3 is CASSEPLREGNEQFF. CDR3 sequence (DNA): TGTGCCAGCAGTGAACCATTAAGAGAGGGCAATGAGCAGTTCTTC.